This TCR beta chain stems from a study of Ad26.COV2.S vaccination and SARS-CoV-2 variants. Regarding the study as a whole: Spike-specific TCR breadth ran higher among vaccine recipients than placebo recipients.

A note on this clone: Its antigen is still unknown.

This table comes from immunoSEQ multiplex PCR, and its TCRdb copy is limited to in-frame clones, with some not included. The sample has hundreds of thousands of clones, around nine tenths seen once; the top ten hold around 5.3%. Regarding treatment: around 19 received Ad26.COV2.S at low or high dose, single or two shots; 5 received placebo; per-sample allocation not given. Material that was analyzed had been drawn on day 63 after the first vaccine or placebo injection. CDR1 and CDR2 from the germline V gene are SQVTM and ANQGSEA. Unmatched junction bases numbered 10, after V lost 6 bases and J lost 3 bases. The CDR3 sequence is 15 residues long.

The J gene is TRBJ2-3, the V gene TRBV29-1; 9 positions match TRBD2. The specimen comprised peripheral blood, sampled in a trial of Ad26.COV2.S vaccine versus placebo. The sequence was collected from a person between 18 and 59 years old who received the Ad26.COV2.S COVID-19 vaccine or a placebo. CDR3 in DNA: TGCAGCGTAGGAATAGCGGGAGAGCTTACAGATACGCAGTATTTT. As protein: CSVGIAGELTDTQYF.